This TCR beta chain was captured in a study of cytomegalovirus exposure and HLA in healthy donors. The PCR used 60 Vbeta and 13 Jbeta primers. Method: immunoSEQ multiplex PCR; TCRdb's copy keeps in-frame clones and lacks some. The repertoire has approximately 140,000 clones, roughly three quarters of them found once; the top ten carry roughly 1%. V dropped 6 bases and J dropped 5; count of bases not matched to a gene: 14. Germline loops: CDR1 LNHDA, CDR2 SQIVND (reference sequence). The CDR3 totals 16 residues. A single count supports this clone. The sequenced material came from PBMCs. This sequence joins TRBV19 and TRBJ1-1; 8 bases are shared with TRBD1. This TCR was sampled from a man younger than 35 in good health and CMV-seronegative. The CDR3 DNA follows: TGTGCCAGTAGGCTTTACAGGGGGGAAGCGGAGACTGAAGCTTTCTTT. It yields the protein CASRLYRGEAETEAFF.